Listed here is a single T cell receptor beta chain. This clone has a single count. No antigen is known for it. The sample holds no much larger clone one base away, and base qualities are not on file. Single viable CD3+CD4+CD8-CD45RO+ cells were sorted as memory CD4+ T cells on a FACSAria II. CMV serostatus was determined using a Roche Elecsys assay that detects serum IgG against CMV pp150, pp28, p38 and p52. Once the samples were thawed, total CD4+ T cells were enriched through positive selection using CD4 magnetic microbeads. Samples originated from another study that specifically interrogated the CD4+ T cell memory repertoire. Peripheral blood mononuclear cells were isolated and cryopreserved according to standard operating procedures, and serum was stored at -80 degrees C. The staining used CD3-PerCP (BW264/56), CD4-APC (RPA-T4), CD45RO-PE (UCHT1) and CD8-Pacific Orange (3B5) antibodies, and Sytox blue was used to exclude non-viable cells.

The sample comes from a study of memory CD4+ T cells and cytomegalovirus serostatus (dated by TCRdb to about 2019). In terms of the full investigation: A total of 33 healthy Belgian adults, of whom 9 were CMV seropositive and approximately 24 were CMV seronegative, were included in the cohort. To replicate a published TCR-based CMV serostatus classifier, the study sequenced CD4+ memory TCRbeta repertoires from a Belgian cohort whose cytomegalovirus serostatus was known. Study-wide conclusions, independent of this receptor: Of 164 previously reported CMV-associated TCRbeta sequences, 55 to 75 appeared in the CD4+ memory repertoires, each in one to five individuals. Only CD4+CD45RO+ memory cells were sequenced, in contrast to the original study, which included naive and memory CD4+ and CD8+ populations. The results were interpreted as suggesting that the CMV-associated TCR signature is mostly present in the CD4+ memory repertoire. On the Belgian cohort, the classifier built on the original framework reached a median bootstrapped AUC of 0.95, with a 95% CI of 0.76-1.00. For predicting CMV serostatus, the median bootstrapped AUC was approximately 0.95 using the original framework and about 0.9 using a US-trained random forest.

Genomic DNA was extracted from sorted cells with the Quick-DNA Microprep Kit. Amplification of TCRbeta DNA was done with the immunoSEQ hsTCRbeta kit, following the protocol from the manufacturer. An Illumina MiSeq instrument was used to sequence the TCRbeta libraries. The authors processed their data as follows. Following removal of out-of-frame sequences, some 2,200,000 distinct TCRbeta sequences were retained, with an average of around 67,000 per individual. Each individual was scored by the count of 150 to 200 previously reported CMV-associated TCRbeta sequences and the total productive distinct TCRbeta count. A beta-binomial model was reimplemented in Python, and scikit-learn random forests with default parameters were trained on US cohort data. Classifier performance on the Belgian cohort was reported as the median AUC with percentile confidence intervals calculated over 10,000 bootstrap iterations. TCRdb's version of the immuneACCESS table is confined to in-frame rearrangements and falls short of the full clone set. An unresolved V gene accounts for under half of the shortfall where checked; the remainder is of unknown origin. V and J calls and clone size are those listed in that table; D and trimming were worked out from the DNA. Here the sample has tens of thousands of clones; 76% occur a single time. Approximately 4.5% of the sample comes from the top ten.

The sample comprised memory CD4+ T cells from blood. The sequence was obtained from an adult in good health and CMV-seropositive.

The CDR3 sequence is CAGGLGTSGSGGFF. The nucleotide sequence reads TGTGCCGGAGGCTTAGGGACTAGCGGGAGCGGCGGGTTCTTC. This sequence uses TRBV25-1 and TRBJ2-1, and TRBD2 aligns with 14 junction nucleotides. Spanning cysteine to phenylalanine, the CDR3 consists of 14 amino acids. Just CDR3 DNA is preserved here, 42 bases in frame from base 1. The germline V gene supplies CDR1 MGHDK and CDR2 SYGVNS. After removal of 11 bases from V and 15 bases from J, the junction retains 15 bases not matched to a gene. The full variable domain, with segments outside the CDR3 supplied by the reference TRBV25-1 and TRBJ2-1 proteins, appears as EADIYQTPRYLVIGTGKKITLECSQTMGHDKMYWYQQDPGMELHLIHYSYGVNSTEKGDLSSESTVSRIRTEHFPLTLESARPSHTSQYLCAGGLGTSGSGGFFGPGTRLTVL.